The 16 T cell receptor beta chains reported below all come from one sample, sequenced in a study of cytomegalovirus exposure and HLA in healthy donors. The primer mix had 60 Vbeta and 13 Jbeta primers. Measured with immunoSEQ multiplex PCR; TCRdb has only the in-frame clones, and not every one. The table lists some 200,000 clones, over 70% of them singletons. The sample taken for sequencing was PBMCs. All receptors derive from a man in his forties or fifties in good health and CMV-seronegative.

The chain is built from TRBV9 and TRBJ1-4, with D possibly being TRBD1 (5 bases). Trimming cost V 2 bases and J 7 bases, with 27 bases left between them. Germline CDR1 and CDR2: SGDLS and YYNGEE. The CDR3 length is 19 residues. CDR3 bases: TGTGCCAGCAGCGTGGGTGACAGTGGGAAAAGTCTATGGGGTGAAAAACTGTTTTTT. It specifies CASSVGDSGKSLWGEKLFF.

The chain links TRBV7-2 to TRBJ2-7, with 10 bases identical to TRBD1. Per the germline V gene, CDR1 is SGHTA and CDR2 is FQGNSA. J was trimmed by 6 bases and V by 5 bases; bases with no gene match: 7. This CDR3 has 14 amino acids. CDR3 in DNA: TGTGCCAGCAGCCCTCGACAGGGGGCTGGCGAGCAGTACTTC. As protein: CASSPRQGAGEQYF.

The chain has TRBV7-2 and TRBJ1-1, with D uncertain. This CDR3 comprises 15 residues. V gave up 2 bases and J gave up 5 bases, with 15 bases separating them. Germline-derived CDR1 and CDR2 are SGHTA and FQGNSA. CDR3 amino acids: CASSLSAGLLTEAFF. In DNA form, the CDR3 reads TGTGCCAGCAGCTTAAGCGCGGGCCTCCTGACTGAAGCTTTCTTT.

Regarding this clone: One end of the junction does not line up with germline, which may come from a read error. V and J are TRBV7-9 and TRBJ2-5, with 9 nucleotides matching TRBD2. CDR3 length: 16 residues. CDR1 is SEHNR, CDR2 FQNEAQ, per germline (reference sequence). CDR3 nucleotides: TGTGCCAGCAGCTTATATCTAGCGGGGACCCAAGCGACCCAGTACTTC. Amino acids: CASSLYLAGTQATQYF.

The chain combines TRBV7-9 with TRBJ1-4; TRBD1 agrees at 7 bases. J gave up 5 bases and V 5 bases, and 5 bases lay outside the gene matches. Germline V CDR1 and CDR2: SEHNR, FQNEAQ (reference sequence). This CDR3 contains 14 residues. The CDR3 coding sequence is TGTGCCAGCAGCACGGGACAGCCAAATGAAAAACTGTTTTTT. This codes for CASSTGQPNEKLFF.

This clone appeared once. At one boundary the junction diverges from the germline segment, which might be a read error. The chain employs TRBV7-9 and TRBJ2-7; a possible D gene is TRBD2 (6 bases). The germline V gene encodes CDR1 SEHNR and CDR2 FQNEAQ (reference sequence). CDR3 length: 13 amino acids. This chain's CDR3 is CSSSLAAGSEQYF. In DNA form, the CDR3 reads TGTTCCAGCAGCTTAGCGGCGGGGAGCGAGCAGTACTTC.

This clone was detected once. The chain joins TRBV29-1 to TRBJ2-5; 9 bases are a match to TRBD1. The DNA matches TRBJ2-7 better at its end, which makes the J call doubtful. The CDR3 consists of 14 residues. CDR1 and CDR2 (germline): SQVTM, ANQGSEA. CDR3 nucleotide sequence: TGCAGCGTTGAATCGGGGACAGGGCACTACGAGCAGTACTTC. Protein product: CSVESGTGHYEQYF.

CDR3 in amino acids: CASQTGASSYEQYF. CDR3 nucleotide sequence: TGTGCCAGCCAGACAGGGGCGAGCTCCTACGAGCAGTACTTC. The chain employs TRBV27 and TRBJ2-7; 8 bases fit TRBD1. Per the germline V gene, CDR1 is MNHEY and CDR2 is SMNVEV (reference sequence). V lost 8 bases to trimming and J lost 0 bases; unmatched junction nucleotides: 6. There are 14 residues in the CDR3.

The chain uses TRBV9 and TRBJ1-4; D is perhaps TRBD1 (5 bases). This CDR3 has 14 amino acids. Germline CDR1 and CDR2: SGDLS and YYNGEE. V was cut by 2 bases and J by 6 bases, with 11 bases left in between. The CDR3 nucleotides are TGTGCCAGCAGCGTCACGGGGGGGGATGAAAAACTGTTTTTT. Protein sequence: CASSVTGGDEKLFF.

The V and J genes are TRBV27 and TRBJ1-6; D is possibly TRBD1 (5 bases). CDR1 and CDR2 (germline): MNHEY, SMNVEV (reference sequence). This CDR3 has 16 amino acids. V shed 3 bases and J shed 6 bases, with 15 bases lying between them. This CDR3 reads CASSFRAPKINSPLHF. The CDR3 nucleotides read TGTGCCAGCAGTTTCAGGGCCCCGAAGATTAATTCACCCCTCCACTTT.

In regard to this clone: Distinct nucleotide sequences in the sample also encode this CDR3. This chain links TRBV7-2 with TRBJ1-5, with 7 bases identical to TRBD1. Germline assignment: CDR1 SGHTA and CDR2 FQGNSA. Trimming at V came to 1 base and at J to 7 bases, leaving 4 bases not matched to a gene. The CDR3 covers 14 residues. In DNA, the CDR3 is TGTGCCAGCAGCTTAGAGGGGGCCGGGCAGCCCCAGCATTTT. This gives the protein CASSLEGAGQPQHF.

The chain carries TRBV28 and TRBJ2-1; D perhaps matches TRBD1 (6 bases). The germline CDR1 and CDR2 sequences are MDHEN and SYDVKM. The CDR3 has 15 residues. Trimming left V 10 bases short and J 3 bases short, with 19 bases between. The CDR3 DNA follows: TGTGCCACCTGGACAGACGGTCTTTTCTACAATGAGCAGTTCTTC. This gives the protein CATWTDGLFYNEQFF.

This clone was counted a few times. The gene calls are TRBV4-1 and TRBJ2-2; D is possibly TRBD2 (5 bases). V was clipped by 4 bases and J by 1 base, with 13 bases between them. Germline CDR1 MGHRA, CDR2 YSYEKL. This CDR3 is 16 amino acids long. The CDR3: CASSRRIGENTGELFF. CDR3 sequence (DNA): TGCGCCAGCAGCCGCCGGATCGGGGAGAACACCGGGGAGCTGTTTTTT.

The chain carries TRBV4-3 and TRBJ1-1; D is undetermined. Germline CDR1 LGHNA, CDR2 YSLEER. Trimming took off 0 bases at V and 1 base at J, with 9 bases between the two ends. The CDR3 loop spans 15 amino acids. As DNA, the CDR3 is TGCGCCAGCAGCCAAGATCACGGAGGGAACACTGAAGCTTTCTTT. Amino acid sequence: CASSQDHGGNTEAFF.

The V gene is TRBV2, the J gene TRBJ1-2; no reliable D call. V was cut by 7 bases and J by 8 bases, with 11 bases left in between. Germline assignment: CDR1 SNHLY and CDR2 FYNNEI. The CDR3 runs to 11 residues. The CDR3 here is CASTFFMGYTF. In DNA form, the CDR3 reads TGTGCCAGCACGTTTTTTATGGGCTACACCTTC.

The chain carries TRBV19 and TRBJ1-6, with unresolved D. V gave up 6 bases and J gave up 7 bases, with 10 bases separating them. The germline V gene has CDR1 LNHDA and CDR2 SQIVND (reference sequence). This CDR3 spans 13 amino acids. The DNA for the CDR3 is TGTGCCAGTAGCGAAGCGATCAATTCACCCCTCCACTTT. Translating gives CASSEAINSPLHF.